The TCR beta chain described here comes from a study of cytomegalovirus exposure and HLA in healthy donors (TCRdb year 2017). About the study as a whole: An earlier analysis of some 500 of the donors reported more than 250 Gb of sequence data and around 120 million unique TCR beta sequences from 150 million to 200 million T cells. Every discovery cohort repertoire had been produced on one sequencing platform. High-throughput TCR immunosequencing, statistical association of individual TCRs with disease status, and machine learning were combined to predict cytomegalovirus infection status. Donor age, sex, ethnicity and CMV serostatus were collected together with the repertoire data. The genetic ancestry cluster associated with self-reported Caucasian donors included around 76% of the 398 genotyped donors. A later analysis re-analyzed previously published TCR beta repertoires from about 730 donors and added high-resolution HLA genotyping to study TCR occurrence patterns. Rather than using new phenotypic data, the later analysis identified candidate immune exposures from TCR beta sequences and from how often those sequences occurred across donors. An early release that covered approximately 600 HLA-typed donors contained approximately 290 gigabases of sequencing data and tens of millions of unique TCR sequences. A later genetic analysis used genome-wide SNP genotypes for about 55% of the 666 donors, treating that subset as a discovery cohort. To decide whether each TCR beta V gene segment behaved as functional or pseudogenic, an earlier analysis of approximately 590 of the donors relied on high-throughput TCR beta sequencing. Besides the first cohort of 550 to 750 subjects, a separate validation cohort made up of roughly 120 different subjects was used. Among a few hundred genotyped donors of the cohort, an average of approximately 240,000 unique TCR beta nucleotide sequences were sequenced per donor, 15% to 20% of them non-productive. The study used immunosequencing to profile the T cell repertoires of 600 to 850 subjects and linked those repertoires to cytomegalovirus serostatus. The study aimed to test whether signatures of past pathogen exposure could be identified by cataloging public T cell receptors. HLA typing included class I and class II loci at four-digit resolution. Several DR-DQ haplotypes were treated as single units for association and clustering because of strong linkage in the cohort. The number of donors typed differed by locus, with roughly 620-630 for A, B, C, DRB1 and DQB1, more than 500 for DQA1, over 600 for DPA1, and 450 to 480 for DPB1.

This clone has only one observation. Its antigen remains undetermined. No qualities accompany the bases; no much larger clone lies one base away. Findings and caveats that apply to the study as a whole: Most CMV-associated TCR beta chains appeared to be HLA-restricted in a later analysis, and the HLA associations seemed to be driven largely by CMV exposure. It was suggested by the authors that the approach could potentially be generalized to other disease states and immunological phenotypes. A later analysis reported that several top co-occurrence clusters appeared linked to parvovirus B19, influenza, CMV and Epstein-Barr virus. The classifier was reported to diagnose cytomegalovirus status with high specificity and sensitivity in both the original cohort and the validation cohort. A cluster of highly shared sequence variants was judged likely to represent a technical artifact of the sequencing pipeline. Compared with the roughly 600-donor mean, donors in an Asian-associated ancestry cluster had fewer N-insertions in productive TCRs, according to a later genetic analysis. While some public TCRs were present in many individuals, most TCR sequences turned up only very rarely across donors. Only TCR beta chains were sequenced in this cohort, and the absence of alpha or paired-chain data limited detectable features. A later analysis associated 17,000 or so TCR beta sequences with specific HLA alleles at a false discovery rate of 0.05. Because counts were too low, seventeen rarely observed V segments, including chromosome 9 orphons, were excluded from the earlier analysis of 587 of the donors. Some IMGT-functional V segments, including TRBV6-2 and TRBV6-3, could not be distinguished by the 87-base-pair reads and were therefore excluded. Assigning TCR associations to individual alleles was difficult when HLA alleles, especially DR and DQ, strongly co-occurred. Correlated functional status among segregating V segments might be attributable to linkage disequilibrium, but an unknown experimental factor could not be ruled out. A few of the identified cytomegalovirus-associated TCR beta chains were confirmed in vitro to be specific for cytomegalovirus antigens. For the cohort, immune exposure information was limited to CMV serostatus. A total of fewer than 200 TCR beta chains were listed by the study as associated with cytomegalovirus. An association between a missense DCLRE1C variant and V-gene and J-gene trimming of TCR beta chains was found in a later genetic analysis and replicated in an independent cohort. A further reported finding was that TCR beta sequences accurately predicted the HLA-A and HLA-B alleles for most subjects in the first cohort. Because HLA typing was missing for some donors at each locus, association tests included only the typed subset. Roughly uniform sequencing depth across donors was assumed in presence/absence analyses, although this assumption may not hold. Broadly in line with IMGT annotations, most TCR beta V segments showed up in productive rearrangements about 87% or about 30% of the time in an earlier analysis of roughly 590 of the donors. A later analysis found that HLA-associated TCR beta chains were more clonally expanded and had lower generation probabilities than equally common non-associated chains. In a later analysis, TCR association rates were found to vary across HLA loci, with the most associated TCRs seen for DRB1 alleles and the fewest for HLA-C alleles.

Library preparation used the immunoSEQ multiplex PCR assay. The multiplex PCR relied on a mix of 60 forward primers for TCR Vbeta segments and 13 reverse primers for TCR Jbeta segments. The CDR3 region of rearranged TCR beta genes was amplified from genomic DNA with a multiplex PCR assay. The amplified TCR beta libraries were sequenced on the Illumina HiSeq System as 87-base-pair reads. Turning to the authors' computational methods: A later analysis tallied 70 million to 100 million unique TCR beta chains across the 610 or so repertoires, and approximately 12 million of those chains were shared by two or more donors. A nearest-neighbor algorithm error-corrected the raw reads and collapsed the reads into unique sequences, merging closely related sequences to remove PCR and sequencing errors. CDR3 sequences were aligned to IMGT reference sequences to assign V, D and J gene segments. For a sequence to be retained, a match of at least six nucleotides to both a V gene segment and a J gene segment was required. Rearrangements were classified as productive when the CDR3 lacked stop codons and remained in frame with V and J, and all other rearrangements were classified as non-productive. Following IMGT convention, CDR3 was defined as the stretch from the second conserved V-encoded cysteine to the conserved J-encoded phenylalanine. The earlier analysis of 500 to 650 of the donors excluded any sequence lacking an unambiguous match to a single V gene segment. An earlier analysis of almost 600 of the donors classified V segments as functional when productive rearrangements were above 56.7% and as segregating when the standard deviation between donors was above 5%. A statistical classification framework was built for diagnosing cytomegalovirus status from the catalog of TCR beta chain sequences. V and J gene assignment, in a later analysis, came from comparing TCR nucleotide sequences with IMGT/GENE-DB human TR gene sequences. Using the TCRdist pipeline, a later analysis assigned CDR3 sequences along with most-parsimonious VDJ recombination scenarios. In a later analysis, every TCR beta chain was defined by the combination of its CDR3 amino acid sequence and its V-gene family, and reads without a unique V-gene family were dropped. To address suspected cross-contamination and a sequencing artifact, a later analysis removed under 600 highly shared, low-generation-probability nucleotide sequences. A later analysis calculated a clonal expansion index for each public chain from normalized within-repertoire ranks of inferred template counts. A later analysis computed generation probabilities with a VDJ recombination model fitted to out-of-frame rearrangements, and checked the results against IGoR. Hypergeometric tests were used in a later analysis to score TCR-TCR, TCR-HLA and TCR-CMV co-occurrence, with a repertoire-size bias correction applied to the TCR pairs. To estimate false discovery rates, a later analysis permuted the HLA or CMV assignments 20 times. A later analysis grouped co-occurring TCRs with DBSCAN, adding TCRdist sequence similarity when clustering within HLA-allele-positive subsets. For co-occurrence clustering, repertoires with fewer than 30,000 or more than 120,000 public chains were excluded, along with four to six repertoires with anomalous nucleotide sharing. Not all clones reach the TCRdb copy of this immuneACCESS table, which keeps in-frame sequences only. Checked studies attribute under half of the gap to unresolved V genes and leave the rest unexplained. For V, J and clone size, that table is used; D and trimming come from the DNA. The sample records 150,000 or so clones, approximately 80% of which are singletons. The top ten constitute around 6% of the sample.

For CDR1 and CDR2, the germline V gene lists SQVTM and ANQGSEA. Cut back by 1 base and 3 bases, the V and J ends lie 13 bases apart. From its cysteine to its phenylalanine, the CDR3 spans 15 amino acids. Only CDR3 DNA remains: 45 bases, in frame from the first base. In total, 500 to 700 healthy bone marrow donors made up the cohort. At the time of sampling, every cohort member was nominally healthy, though immune exposures that went unrecorded were likely present. The donor tested CMV seropositive, placing the donor among the 289 seropositive members of the cohort. Every donor gave a peripheral blood sample, and the peripheral blood mononuclear cells from that sample were used for TCR beta sequencing. The Qiagen DNeasy Blood Extraction Kit was used to extract genomic DNA from the blood cell samples.

The chain is made from TRBV29-1 and TRBJ1-5, and the D gene may be TRBD1, 5 bases matching. The specimen was PBMCs. The origin of this receptor is a woman aged 35 to 49 in good health and CMV-seropositive. The CDR3 reads CSVEVGGTPNQPQHF. Read as DNA, the sequence is TGCAGCGTTGAAGTGGGAGGGACCCCCAATCAGCCCCAGCATTTT.